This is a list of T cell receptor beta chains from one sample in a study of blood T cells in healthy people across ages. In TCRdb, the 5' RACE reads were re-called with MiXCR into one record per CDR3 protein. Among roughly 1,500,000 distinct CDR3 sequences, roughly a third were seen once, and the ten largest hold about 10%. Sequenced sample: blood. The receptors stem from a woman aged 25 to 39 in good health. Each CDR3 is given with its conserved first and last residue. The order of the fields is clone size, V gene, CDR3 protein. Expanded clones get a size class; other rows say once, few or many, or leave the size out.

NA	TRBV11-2	CASSMTRTTDTQYF
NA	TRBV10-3	CAIMEGATDTQYF
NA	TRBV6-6	CASTDRTESSYEQYF
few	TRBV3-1	CASSPSWETQYF
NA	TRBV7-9	CASSLEWGAEAFF
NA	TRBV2	CATGGVNQPQHF
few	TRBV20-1	CSARVGGTSNQPQHF
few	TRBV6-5	CASRTGGLTSYNEQFF
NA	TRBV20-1	CSARDREIYNEQYF
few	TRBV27	CASSSIGQQGGYTF
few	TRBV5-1	CASSLESSAHNEQFF
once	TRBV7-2	CTSSLALGQSNYGYTF
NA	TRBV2	CASSMGDFYEQYF
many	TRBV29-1	CSVEGGSGETQYF
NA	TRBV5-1	CASRGSENYNEQFF
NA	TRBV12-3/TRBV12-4	CASNSPSAPGELFF
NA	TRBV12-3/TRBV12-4	CASSSRARGSQGGSYNEQFF
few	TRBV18	CASSPRIAGDQETQYF
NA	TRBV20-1	CSAPKHRLTYEQYF
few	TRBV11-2	CASSRTAGLAGVYEQYF
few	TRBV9	CASSVVPRAAYGYTF
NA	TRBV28	CASSSGTAPPTNIQYF
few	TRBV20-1	CSARNSFNQPQHF
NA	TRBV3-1	CASSQTLAGGGEQFF
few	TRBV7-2	CASSFNGGNQPQHF
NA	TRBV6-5	CASSSVTYGTGQYF
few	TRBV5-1	CASSLAPGARADEKLFF